Below are 11 T cell receptor beta chains sequenced from a single sample in a study of blood T cell repertoires in COVID-19 (dated by TCRdb to 2018 to 2020). Receptor libraries were prepared by the immunoSEQ multiplex PCR assay. TCRdb holds this immuneACCESS table with in-frame rearrangements only. Some clones are missing; in checked studies, unresolved V genes explain under half, and the rest has no known cause. The sample table records 300,000 to 450,000 clones; 85% to 90% of these occur just once. The top ten constitute around 3% of the sample. Sequences were obtained from peripheral blood. The receptor set was obtained from a human donor in a cohort sampled during active COVID-19.

CDR3 nucleotide sequence: TGTGCCAGCAGCCCAACTAAGGACACCGGGGAGCTGTTTTTT. Its translation: CASSPTKDTGELFF. The chain couples TRBV7-9 to TRBJ2-2; D gene unclear. The V end lost 5 bases, the J end lost 3 bases, and 10 bases lay between the germline ends. CDR1 is SEHNR and CDR2 is FQNEAQ in the germline V gene (reference sequence). The CDR3 is 14 amino acids.

The chain uses TRBV6-4 and TRBJ2-7, with a weak D call TRBD2 (6 bases). The CDR3 totals 14 residues. Germline V lookup: CDR1 MRHNA, CDR2 SNTAGT. V lost 1 base to trimming and J lost 2 bases, with 9 bases between them. The CDR3 sequence is CASSDWGETYEQYF. In DNA form, the CDR3 reads TGTGCCAGCAGTGACTGGGGGGAAACCTACGAGCAGTACTTC.

As DNA, the CDR3 is TGCAGCGCCTCCTTAAAGAACACTGAAGCTTTCTTT. This encodes CSASLKNTEAFF. The chain recombines TRBV29-1 with TRBJ1-1; D is undetermined. Germline V gives CDR1 SQVTM, CDR2 ANQGSEA. The CDR3 sequence is 12 residues long. Trimming took off 7 bases at V and 1 base at J, with 10 bases between the two ends.

The V gene is TRBV9, the J gene TRBJ1-1, with D unclear. The germline gives CDR1 SGDLS, CDR2 YYNGEE. V was cut by 2 bases and J by 4 bases, with 9 bases left in between. The CDR3 length is 13 residues. In DNA form, the CDR3 reads TGTGCCAGCAGCGTGGCAGCGCGCACTGAAGCTTTCTTT. Translation: CASSVAARTEAFF.

The V call is TRBV7-9, the J call TRBJ2-7, with a tentative D call TRBD2 (6 bases). V dropped 0 bases and J dropped 5 bases, with 11 bases sitting between them. The CDR3 runs to 14 residues. The V gene's germline CDR1 is SEHNR and CDR2 FQNEAQ (reference sequence). The CDR3 spells CASSLAGSVDEQYF. As DNA, the CDR3 is TGTGCCAGCAGCTTAGCCGGGAGCGTCGACGAGCAGTACTTC.

The chain links TRBV9 to TRBJ2-1, with D tentatively TRBD2 (5 bases). The germline gives CDR1 SGDLS, CDR2 YYNGEE. This CDR3 contains 14 residues. The germline V and J ends were trimmed by 4 bases and 8 bases, with 16 bases remaining between them. CDR3 nucleotides: TGTGCCAGCAGCCGGACTCCAAGCTTGGATGAGCAGTTCTTC. It codes for CASSRTPSLDEQFF.

The J gene is TRBJ2-1, the V gene TRBV7-2; D remains ambiguous. The CDR3 sequence is 12 residues long. Germline CDR1 and CDR2: SGHTA and FQGNSA. V was clipped by 2 bases and J by 8 bases, with 7 bases between them. DNA for the CDR3: TGTGCCAGCAGCTTATTTCGGTATGAGCAGTTCTTC. It codes for CASSLFRYEQFF.

This sequence joins TRBV2 and TRBJ2-3; D not resolved. Trimming shortened V by 6 bases and J by 6 bases, and 13 bases separated the two germline ends. This CDR3 spans 13 amino acids. CDR1 is SNHLY and CDR2 is FYNNEI in the germline V gene. CDR3 sequence (DNA): TGTGCCAGCAGAACAGCCTCACGGGATACGCAGTATTTT. Protein sequence: CASRTASRDTQYF.

CDR3 nucleotides: TGTGCCAGCAGTGAGAGTCCTGATAATAGCAATCAGCCCCAGCATTTT. Translated: CASSESPDNSNQPQHF. The chain carries TRBV6-1 and TRBJ1-5; D gene uncertain. Trimming shortened V by 3 bases and J by 0 bases, and 12 bases separated the two germline ends. There are 16 residues in the CDR3. From germline, CDR1 is MNHNS and CDR2 SASEGT.

The CDR3 here is CAWSGGEGNYGYTF. CDR3 sequence (DNA): TGTGCCTGGAGCGGAGGTGAGGGTAACTATGGCTACACCTTC. This rearrangement joins TRBV30 to TRBJ1-2; no clear D gene. Germline V CDR1 and CDR2: GTSNPN, SVGIG (reference sequence). The CDR3 is made up of 14 amino acids. Trimming pared 3 bases from V and 1 base from J, leaving 12 bases between.

The rearrangement uses TRBV6-5 and TRBJ2-3, with a weak D call TRBD1 (5 bases). Germline lookup yields CDR1 MNHEY and CDR2 SVGAGI. Trimming removed 2 bases from V and 0 bases from J, with 9 bases in between. This CDR3 region has 15 residues. The CDR3 here is CASSYIRGSTDTQYF. CDR3 DNA sequence: TGTGCCAGCAGTTACATAAGGGGTAGCACAGATACGCAGTATTTT.